The 9 T cell receptor beta chains listed next were all sequenced from one sample in a study of T-cell memory formation after mild COVID-19. TCRdb called the 5' RACE reads again in MiXCR, with one record for every CDR3 protein. The table includes over 500,000 distinct CDR3 sequences, 15% to 20% detected once. The sample taken for sequencing was PBMCs or a T cell subset sorted from them (not recorded which). Receptors were obtained from an adult woman who had mild COVID-19 (a few samples of this study predate the infection). Cell type and time point are not known.

A few counts support this clonotype. The chain carries TRBV20-1 and TRBJ2-1; 12 nucleotides line up with TRBD1. V lost 5 bases, J lost 9 bases, and 11 bases stayed unmatched. The germline CDR1 and CDR2 sequences are DFQATT and SNEGSKA (reference sequence). The CDR3 is 15 amino acids. CDR3 protein: CSAPRAGTGGFEQFF. The DNA for the CDR3 is TGCAGTGCTCCTCGGGCTGGGACAGGGGGCTTTGAGCAGTTCTTC.

V and J are TRBV6-5 and TRBJ1-2; D ambiguous. This CDR3 spans 13 amino acids. V lost 3 bases and J lost 7, with 12 bases in between. The V gene's germline CDR1 is MNHEY and CDR2 SVGAGI. The CDR3 sequence: CASSYTALGGYTF. CDR3 coding DNA: TGTGCCAGCAGTTATACAGCCCTCGGTGGCTACACCTTC.

The chain is built from TRBV30 and TRBJ2-7; perhaps TRBD2 as D (5 bases). This CDR3 comprises 16 residues. Germline CDR1 reads GTSNPN; CDR2 reads SVGIG (reference sequence). With 2 bases removed from V and 3 bases from J, the gap between germline ends came to 20 bases. The CDR3 loop is CAWSPLKSAGHYEQYF. As DNA, the CDR3 is TGTGCCTGGAGTCCTCTTAAGTCGGCGGGCCACTACGAGCAGTACTTC.

In this sample, this clonotype turned up a few times. The chain is built from TRBV7-2 and TRBJ2-1; D uncertain. CDR1 SGHTA and CDR2 FQGNSA come from the germline V gene. This CDR3 spans 12 amino acids. V was shortened by 1 base and J by 13 bases, with 11 bases between the two germline ends. The CDR3 protein is CASSLEDSLQFF. In DNA, the CDR3 is TGTGCCAGCAGCTTAGAGGATTCACTCCAGTTCTTC.

This clonotype came up a few times. The rearrangement joins TRBV3-1 to TRBJ2-3; D not resolved. This CDR3 spans 12 amino acids. V shed 1 base and J shed 5 bases, with 4 bases lying between them. Per the germline V gene, CDR1 is LGHDT and CDR2 is YNNKEL (reference sequence). The CDR3 sequence is CASSQVVDTQYF. In DNA, the CDR3 is TGTGCCAGCAGCCAAGTTGTAGATACGCAGTATTTT.

The J gene is TRBJ2-1, the V gene TRBV14; D gene unclear. The CDR3 has 12 residues. V was trimmed by 4 bases and J by 9 bases, leaving 10 bases between them. Germline V gene data show CDR1 as SGHDN and CDR2 as FVKESK. CDR3 coding DNA: TGTGCCAGCAGCCGGGCCCGCAGTGAGCAGTTCTTC. Protein product: CASSRARSEQFF.

The gene calls are TRBV12-3 or TRBV12-4 and TRBJ1-4; D is undetermined. V gave up 6 bases and J gave up 5 bases, with 10 bases separating them. The CDR3 totals 13 residues. The CDR3 protein is CASRPASNEKLFF. CDR3 DNA sequence: TGTGCCAGCAGACCCGCCTCAAATGAAAAACTGTTTTTT.

V is TRBV15 and J is TRBJ1-3; D gene unclear. This CDR3 has 17 residues. The V end was cut by 0 bases, the J end by 0 bases, with 12 bases between. Germline V lookup: CDR1 LNHNV, CDR2 YYDKDF (reference sequence). The CDR3, as DNA: TGTGCCACCAGCAGAGATCTTGTCGGAAGCTCTGGAAACACCATATATTTT. This encodes CATSRDLVGSSGNTIYF.

This chain links TRBV2 with TRBJ2-7, with D perhaps matching TRBD1 (6 bases). The V end lost 5 bases, the J end lost 4 bases, and 18 bases lay between the germline ends. CDR3 length: 15 residues. Germline V CDR1 and CDR2: SNHLY, FYNNEI. DNA for the CDR3: TGTGCCAGCAGTTCCACAGGGAAGAGAGGGTACGAGCAGTACTTC. Its protein product is CASSSTGKRGYEQYF.